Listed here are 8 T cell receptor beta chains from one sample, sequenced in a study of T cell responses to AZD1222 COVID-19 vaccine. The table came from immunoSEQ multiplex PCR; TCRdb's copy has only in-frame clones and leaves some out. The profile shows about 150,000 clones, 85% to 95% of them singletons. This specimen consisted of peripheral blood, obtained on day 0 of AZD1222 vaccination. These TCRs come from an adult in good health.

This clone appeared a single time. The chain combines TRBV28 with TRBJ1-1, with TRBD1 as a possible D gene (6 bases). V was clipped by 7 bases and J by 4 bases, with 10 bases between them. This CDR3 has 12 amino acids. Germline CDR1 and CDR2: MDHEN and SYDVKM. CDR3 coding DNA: TGTGCCAGCACATCAGGGGTCACTGAAGCTTTCTTT. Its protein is CASTSGVTEAFF.

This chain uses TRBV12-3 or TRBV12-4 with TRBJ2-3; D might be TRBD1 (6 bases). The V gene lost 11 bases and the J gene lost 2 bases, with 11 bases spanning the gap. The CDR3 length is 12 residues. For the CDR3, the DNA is TGTGCCTGTGGGGGCGCCACAGATACGCAGTATTTT. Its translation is CACGGATDTQYF.

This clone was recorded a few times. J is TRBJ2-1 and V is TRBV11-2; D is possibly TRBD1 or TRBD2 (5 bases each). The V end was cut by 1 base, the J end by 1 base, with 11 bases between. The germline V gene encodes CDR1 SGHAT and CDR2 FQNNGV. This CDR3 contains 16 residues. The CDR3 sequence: CASSLGVRESYNEQFF. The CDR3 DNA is TGTGCCAGCAGCTTAGGGGTCAGGGAGTCCTACAATGAGCAGTTCTTC.

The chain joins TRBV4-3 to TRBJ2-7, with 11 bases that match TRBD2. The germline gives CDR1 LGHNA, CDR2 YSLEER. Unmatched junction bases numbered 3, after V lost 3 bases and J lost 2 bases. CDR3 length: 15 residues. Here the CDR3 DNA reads TGCGCCAGCAGCCATAGTAGCGGGAGGGCCTACGAGCAGTACTTC. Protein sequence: CASSHSSGRAYEQYF.

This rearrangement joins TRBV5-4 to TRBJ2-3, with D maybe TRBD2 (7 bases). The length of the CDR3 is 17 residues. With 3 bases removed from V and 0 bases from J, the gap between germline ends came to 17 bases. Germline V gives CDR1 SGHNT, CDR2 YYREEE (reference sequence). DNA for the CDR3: TGTGCCAGCAGCTCGGACCGGGGGGCCCCTAGCACAGATACGCAGTATTTT. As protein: CASSSDRGAPSTDTQYF. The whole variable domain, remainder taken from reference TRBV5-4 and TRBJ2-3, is ETGVTQSPTHLIKTRGQQVTLRCSSQSGHNTVSWYQQALGQGPQFIFQYYREEENGRGNFPPRFSGLQFPNYSSELNVNALELDDSALYLCASSSDRGAPSTDTQYFGPGTRLTVL.

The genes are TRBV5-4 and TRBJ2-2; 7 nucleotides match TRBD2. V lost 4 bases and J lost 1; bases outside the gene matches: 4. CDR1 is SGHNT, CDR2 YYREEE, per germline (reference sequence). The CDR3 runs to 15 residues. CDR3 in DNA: TGTGCCAGCAGCACCCGCGGGGGGAACACCGGGGAGCTGTTTTTT. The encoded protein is CASSTRGGNTGELFF. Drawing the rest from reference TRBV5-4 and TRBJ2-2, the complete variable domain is ETGVTQSPTHLIKTRGQQVTLRCSSQSGHNTVSWYQQALGQGPQFIFQYYREEENGRGNFPPRFSGLQFPNYSSELNVNALELDDSALYLCASSTRGGNTGELFFGEGSRLTVL.

CDR3 sequence: CASSIASGANEQFF. DNA for the CDR3: TGTGCCAGTAGTATAGCTAGCGGGGCTAATGAGCAGTTCTTC. The chain combines TRBV19 with TRBJ2-1, with TRBD2 identical over 9 bases. Germline V lookup: CDR1 LNHDA, CDR2 SQIVND (reference sequence). V was clipped by 1 base and J by 7 bases; unmatched bases: 2. The CDR3 totals 14 residues.

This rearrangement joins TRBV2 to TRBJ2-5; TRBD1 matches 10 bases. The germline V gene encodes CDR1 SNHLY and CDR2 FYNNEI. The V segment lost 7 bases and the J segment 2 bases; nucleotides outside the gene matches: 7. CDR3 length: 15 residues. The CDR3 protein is CASKQDRGFQETQYF. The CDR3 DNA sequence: TGTGCCAGCAAACAGGACAGGGGGTTTCAAGAGACCCAGTACTTC.